This TCR beta chain was captured in a study of blood T cell repertoires in COVID-19 (dated by TCRdb to about 2020). The study in broad terms: Collaborator samples came from the United States, Italy and Spain and covered acute and convalescent phases of COVID-19. A de-identified subject ID, COVID-19 status, age in years and sex were almost always included in the sample metadata. The dataset comprised deeply sampled blood TCRbeta repertoires from subjects exposed to, actively infected with, or recovered from COVID-19. Where available, HLA class I and class II types were obtained from metadata supplied by the sample provider rather than from assay-based typing. The samples were drawn from the first 160 participants of the ongoing ImmuneRACE study and from 1,254 subjects provided by 6 global collaborators. The repertoires were made available in a free public database intended to serve as a resource for research on the immune response to SARS-CoV-2. The material from the prospective study consisted of cDNA or gDNA derived from T cells, B-cell-depleted T cells, or PBMCs. The full study reports these points: The amount of clinical and demographic metadata varied by source and participant and was provided uncurated.

There are 15 amino acids in the CDR3, from cysteine to phenylalanine inclusive. The CDR3 DNA has 45 bases and is translated from base 1. V gives up 3 bases and J gives up 0 bases, and the segment between their germline ends measures 10 bases. CDR1 and CDR2 are drawn from the germline V gene: MNHEY, SVGAGI. TCRbeta CDR3 regions were amplified from genomic DNA by means of the immunoSEQ Assay, a bias-controlled multiplex PCR. The authors processed their data as follows. Nucleated cell counts per sample were estimated from amplification of reference gene primers within the assay. To quantify the absolute abundance of each unique TCRbeta CDR3 rearrangement, sequence reads were collapsed and filtered. For each sample, productive Simpson clonality was calculated by taking the square root of Simpson's diversity index across productive rearrangements. In its TCRdb copy, this immuneACCESS table keeps in-frame sequences only and misses some clones. Where compared with another copy, unresolved V genes explain less than half of these, and the others have no known cause. From that table come the V and J calls and clone size; the DNA was used to work out D and trimming. This sample is represented by 150,000 or so clones; approximately 90% of them were singletons. Roughly 3.9% of the sample is in the top ten clones.

Participants in the prospective study were enrolled through a virtual design, were aged roughly 18 to 100 years, and lived in 20 to 30 United States geographic areas. In the prospective study, cohorts were assigned on the basis of participant-reported clinical history obtained from a screening survey and a study questionnaire. A participant counted as exposed if, within 2 weeks of entering the study, that participant had been in contact with someone who had a PCR-confirmed or clinician-diagnosed COVID-19 case. In the prospective study, whole blood, serum and a nasopharyngeal or oropharyngeal swab were collected from each participant by mobile phlebotomists. Additional blood draws and questionnaires over an approximately 2-month period could optionally be provided by prospective study participants. Blood samples from the prospective study were shipped frozen or at room temperature prior to DNA extraction.

As for this clone: The antigen this receptor binds is unknown. Base qualities are not provided; no much larger clone lies one nucleotide away.

This clonotype was obtained from a woman aged 35 to 49 who had been exposed to COVID-19. The chain uses TRBV6-5 and TRBJ2-3; D gene: possibly TRBD1, on 5 matching bases. Material: PBMCs or T cells enriched from blood (not recorded which). The DNA is TGTGCCAGCAGTTATGGGGCGAAAAGCACAGATACGCAGTATTTT. This translates into CASSYGAKSTDTQYF.